A selection of T cell receptor beta chains follows, all from one sample in a study of cytomegalovirus exposure and HLA in healthy donors. Sequenced by immunoSEQ multiplex PCR; TCRdb stores in-frame clones only, minus some. The sample has approximately 190,000 clones; roughly 80% are singletons. Sequencing input: PBMCs. These receptors were obtained from a woman aged 50 to 65 in good health and CMV-seropositive. Both conserved end residues are part of each CDR3. The D gene is left open where the match is weak. Size tells how often a clone was seen (once, few, many) or the class of an expanded clone, and some rows leave it out.

J | D | V | size | DNA | CDR3
TRBJ1-1 | - | TRBV29-1 | - | TGCAGCGTGGATCCGGGATATAACACTGAAGCTTTCTTT | CSVDPGYNTEAFF
TRBJ2-3 | TRBD1 | TRBV7-9 | - | TGTGCCAGCAGCTCAGGGACAGTGCATGGCACAGATACGCAGTATTTT | CASSSGTVHGTDTQYF
TRBJ2-6 | - | TRBV6-5 | - | TGTGCCAGCAGTTCCCTCACAGGAACTGGGGCCAACGGCCTGACTTTC | CASSSLTGTGANGLTF
TRBJ1-6 | TRBD1 | TRBV6-6 | - | TGTGCCAGCAGTTACTCGGACAGGGGTAGATCACCCCTCCACTTT | CASSYSDRGRSPLHF
TRBJ2-5 | TRBD2 | TRBV5-1 | - | TGCGCCAGCAGCCCCGGACTAGCGGGGGAGACCCAGTACTTC | CASSPGLAGETQYF
TRBJ2-7 | - | TRBV4-2 | - | TGTGCCAGCAGCCAAGATCTCCGGGACTACGAGCAGTACTTC | CASSQDLRDYEQYF
TRBJ2-3 | - | TRBV11-2 | - | TGTGCCAGCAGCTTTGGCGGGCTGGATACGCAGTATTTT | CASSFGGLDTQYF
TRBJ2-2 | - | TRBV7-6 | - | TGTGCCAGCAGCTTAGCGGCCGCGGAATTCGGGGAGCTGTTTTTT | CASSLAAAEFGELFF
TRBJ2-2 | - | TRBV19 | once | TGTGCCTCCCTCGGGGAGCACACCGGGGAGCTGTTTTTT | CASLGEHTGELFF
TRBJ1-5 | - | TRBV10-1 | - | TGCGCCAGCATCGTAGGAGGTCAGCCCCAGCATTTT | CASIVGGQPQHF
TRBJ2-1 | TRBD2 | TRBV5-8 | - | TGTGCCAGCAGCAGCGGGACTAGCGGTAGTTACTACAATGAGCAGTTCTTC | CASSSGTSGSYYNEQFF
TRBJ2-7 | - | TRBV7-9 | - | TGTTCCAGCACTAGCGGGACAGGGGGTCCCTACGAGCAGTACTTC | CSSTSGTGGPYEQYF
TRBJ2-2 | - | TRBV29-1 | - | TGCAGCGTTGAAGAGGACAGCGACACCGGGGAGCTGTTTTTT | CSVEEDSDTGELFF
TRBJ2-2 | TRBD2 | TRBV7-2 | - | TGTGCCAGCAGCCCCCGGGGGGGGGCTGGCACCGGGGAGCTGTTTTTT | CASSPRGGAGTGELFF
TRBJ1-4 | - | TRBV7-6 | - | TGTGCCAGCAGCTTAGGTCAGACTTATGTTAATGAAAAACTGTTTTTT | CASSLGQTYVNEKLFF
TRBJ1-3 | - | TRBV6-7 | - | TGTGCCAGCAGTTACGGATTCTTTACAGGGCGTCAGAACACCATATATTTT | CASSYGFFTGRQNTIYF
TRBJ1-4 | - | TRBV15 | - | TGTGCCACCATCACTCTGCCCAGCGGGTCTGAAAAACTGTTTTTT | CATITLPSGSEKLFF
TRBJ2-3 | TRBD2 | TRBV5-6 | - | TGTGCCAGCAGCTTGGTGGTCACTAGCGGGAGAACAGATACGCAGTATTTT | CASSLVVTSGRTDTQYF
TRBJ1-2 | - | TRBV7-8 | - | TGTGCCAGCAGCTTAGCGAGCCAGGCGTCTGGCTACACCTTC | CASSLASQASGYTF
TRBJ2-7 | TRBD2 | TRBV5-8 | - | TGTGCCAGCAGCTTGGGGGGACTAGCGAGGATCTACGAGCAGTACTTC | CASSLGGLARIYEQYF
TRBJ2-3 | TRBD2 | TRBV4-1 | once | TGCGCCAGCAGCCAAGGGGCTAGCGGGGGCCGGTCCTCGAGCACAGATACGCAGTATTTT | CASSQGASGGRSSSTDTQYF
TRBJ2-7 | TRBD2 | TRBV11-2 | - | TGTGCCAGCAGTTCTGGGACTAGCTCGGCCCACGAGCAGTACTTC | CASSSGTSSAHEQYF
TRBJ2-1 | TRBD2 | TRBV6-1 | - | TGTGCCAGCAGTACGGGACTAGCGGGTTACAATGAGCAGTTCTTC | CASSTGLAGYNEQFF
TRBJ1-1 | - | TRBV29-1 | - | TGCAGCGTTGAAGGCCGGTTGAACACTGAAGCTTTCTTT | CSVEGRLNTEAFF
TRBJ2-7 | - | TRBV7-6 | - | TGTGCCAGCAGCCCGGACATTTCCTACGAGCAGTACTTC | CASSPDISYEQYF
TRBJ2-2 | TRBD2 | TRBV19 | - | TGTGCCAGTAGTACCTGGACTAGCGGCGTTGGGTACACCGGGGAGCTGTTTTTT | CASSTWTSGVGYTGELFF
TRBJ2-7 | TRBD2 | TRBV18 | - | TGTGCCAGCTCACCACTGCGGGGGGAATCCTACGAGCAGTACTTC | CASSPLRGESYEQYF
TRBJ1-6 | - | TRBV10-3 | - | TGTGCCATCAGTGAGTCCCTTCTTCTGGGGAGTTCACCCCTCCACTTT | CAISESLLLGSSPLHF
TRBJ2-7 | - | TRBV9 | - | TGTGCCAGCAGCGTGGGAATAGGGGCCTACGAGCAGTACTTC | CASSVGIGAYEQYF
TRBJ2-1 | TRBD2 | TRBV9 | - | TGTGCCAGCTCGACTAGCGGGGGGGCGAACAATGAGCAGTTCTTC | CASSTSGGANNEQFF
TRBJ2-7 | - | TRBV5-1 | - | TGCGCCAGCAGCGAGACAGGACGATCATACCCCTACGAGCAGTACTTC | CASSETGRSYPYEQYF
TRBJ1-6 | - | TRBV5-1 | - | TGCGCCAGCAGCTTAACGGGGGGCTGGGATTCACCCCTCCACTTT | CASSLTGGWDSPLHF
TRBJ1-2 | - | TRBV28 | - | TGTGCCAGCAGATTATACTTAGACAATGGCTACACCTTC | CASRLYLDNGYTF
TRBJ2-1 | TRBD2 | TRBV10-3 | - | TGTGCCATCAGTGCTGGGAAGGGAGGGAATGAGCAGTTCTTC | CAISAGKGGNEQFF
TRBJ2-7 | - | TRBV19 | - | TGTGCCAGTAGTCGCACGGGACTGTACGAGCAGTACTTC | CASSRTGLYEQYF
TRBJ2-3 | TRBD2 | TRBV7-9 | - | TGTGCCAGCAGCTTAGTCCGGGGGGGCACAGATACGCAGTATTTT | CASSLVRGGTDTQYF
TRBJ2-5 | TRBD1 | TRBV28 | - | TGTGCCAGCAGCCCCCCTGGGACAGCCATGGAGACCCAGTACTTC | CASSPPGTAMETQYF
TRBJ1-1 | - | TRBV4-1 | - | TGCGCCAGCAGCCTAAGTCCAGGGGCTGGCACTGAAGCTTTCTTT | CASSLSPGAGTEAFF
TRBJ2-2 | - | TRBV15 | - | TGTGCCACCAGCCGCCGGGAATCCACCGGGGAGCTGTTTTTT | CATSRRESTGELFF
TRBJ2-2 | TRBD1 | TRBV5-8 | - | TGTGCCAGCAGCTTCAGGGGACAGGCGAAGAACACCGGGGAGCTGTTTTTT | CASSFRGQAKNTGELFF
TRBJ2-6 | - | TRBV11-2 | few | TGTGCCAGCAGCCCACTAAGGGCGGGAAAGAACTCTGGGGCCAACGTCCTGACTTTC | CASSPLRAGKNSGANVLTF
TRBJ1-2 | - | TRBV18 | - | TGTGCCAGCTCGCAGGGGAGGGACTATGGCTACACCTTC | CASSQGRDYGYTF
TRBJ1-2 | - | TRBV10-2 | - | TGCGCCAGCAGTGGGGGGCGTAACTATGGCTACACCTTC | CASSGGRNYGYTF
TRBJ2-1 | TRBD2 | TRBV5-1 | - | TGCGCCAGTACTAGCGGGAACTACAATGAGCAGTTCTTC | CASTSGNYNEQFF
TRBJ1-1 | - | TRBV5-4 | - | TGTGCCAGCAAAGACGGGAAAAAGGCTTTCTTT | CASKDGKKAFF
TRBJ2-7 | TRBD1 | TRBV10-2 | - | TGCGCCAGCAGTGAGTCCAGGGGGCGCTACGAGCAGTACTTC | CASSESRGRYEQYF
TRBJ2-3 | - | TRBV7-2 | - | TGTGCCAGCAGCTCCGGAGGAGCAGATACGCAGTATTTT | CASSSGGADTQYF
TRBJ1-2 | TRBD1 | TRBV15 | once | TGTGCCACCAGCAGAGATCTAGGGACAGGGAATGGCTACACCTTC | CATSRDLGTGNGYTF
TRBJ2-5 | TRBD2 | TRBV10-3 | once | TGTGCCATCGGCCCTAGCGGGGAGGAGACCCAGTACTTC | CAIGPSGEETQYF
TRBJ2-3 | TRBD2 | TRBV5-1 | - | TGCGCCAGCAGCTTGGCTGTTAGCGGGGGATCCTTCACAGATACGCAGTATTTT | CASSLAVSGGSFTDTQYF
TRBJ2-2 | - | TRBV9 | once | TGTGCCAGCGGGGCAGGTGTGCACACCGGGGAGCTGTTTTTT | CASGAGVHTGELFF
TRBJ1-2 | - | TRBV5-1 | - | TGCGCCAGCAGCTGGGAGGGTCGGGGTTATGGCTACACCTTC | CASSWEGRGYGYTF
TRBJ1-1 | - | TRBV28 | - | TGTGCCAGCAGTCCACGTTTGTTTCGGGGGAAGGACGCTGAAGCTTTCTTT | CASSPRLFRGKDAEAFF
TRBJ1-3 | TRBD1 | TRBV9 | - | TGTGCCAGCAGCCTTCAGGGGGCGCTTGGAAACACCATATATTTT | CASSLQGALGNTIYF
TRBJ2-2 | TRBD2 | TRBV18 | - | TGTGCCAGCTCAGCGACTAGCGTTGCGAACACCGGGGAGCTGTTTTTT | CASSATSVANTGELFF
TRBJ2-5 | - | TRBV10-3 | - | TGTGCCATCAGTGAGTCCCGCAGGGCATCTCCAGGGACCCAGTACTTC | CAISESRRASPGTQYF
TRBJ2-3 | - | TRBV28 | - | TGTGCCAGCAGTCGAGGGGGTGCGGGCACAGATACGCAGTATTTT | CASSRGGAGTDTQYF
TRBJ1-3 | - | TRBV28 | - | TGTGCCAGCAGCCCCCGGGGTTCTGGAAACACCATATATTTT | CASSPRGSGNTIYF
TRBJ1-1 | - | TRBV28 | - | TGTGCCATCCGGAGGGGGGGCGTTTCAGGAAACACTGAAGCTTTCTTT | CAIRRGGVSGNTEAFF
TRBJ1-2 | TRBD1 | TRBV4-1 | - | TGCGCCAGCAGTCCCGGGACAGGGGGATCCTATGGCTACACCTTC | CASSPGTGGSYGYTF